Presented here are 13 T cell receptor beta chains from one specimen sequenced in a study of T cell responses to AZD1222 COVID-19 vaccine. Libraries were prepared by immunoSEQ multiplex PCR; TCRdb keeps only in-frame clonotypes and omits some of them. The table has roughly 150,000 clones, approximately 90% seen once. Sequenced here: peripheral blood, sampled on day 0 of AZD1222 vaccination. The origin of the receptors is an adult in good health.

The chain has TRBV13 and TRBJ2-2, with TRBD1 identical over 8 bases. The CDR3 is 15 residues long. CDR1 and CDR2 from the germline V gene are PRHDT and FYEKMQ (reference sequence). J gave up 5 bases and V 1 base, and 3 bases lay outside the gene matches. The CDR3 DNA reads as TGTGCCAGCAGCTTAGTTACAGGGGGGACCGGGGAGCTGTTTTTT. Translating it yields CASSLVTGGTGELFF.

The CDR3 region is CASSHSLAGFPTNEQFF. The DNA for the CDR3 is TGTGCCAGCAGCCATTCGCTAGCGGGATTCCCGACCAATGAGCAGTTCTTC. V and J are TRBV14 and TRBJ2-1; TRBD2 agrees at 9 bases. The length of the CDR3 is 17 residues. Germline loops: CDR1 SGHDN, CDR2 FVKESK. The junction had 12 bases not matched to a gene; V was cut back by 3 bases and J by 6 bases.

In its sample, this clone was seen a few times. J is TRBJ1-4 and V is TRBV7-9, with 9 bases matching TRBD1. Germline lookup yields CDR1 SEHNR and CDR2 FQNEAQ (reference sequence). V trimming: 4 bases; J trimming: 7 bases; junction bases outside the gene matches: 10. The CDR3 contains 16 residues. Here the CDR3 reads CASSSDYRGRAEKLFF. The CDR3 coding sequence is TGTGCCAGCAGCTCAGACTACAGGGGGCGTGCTGAAAAACTGTTTTTT.

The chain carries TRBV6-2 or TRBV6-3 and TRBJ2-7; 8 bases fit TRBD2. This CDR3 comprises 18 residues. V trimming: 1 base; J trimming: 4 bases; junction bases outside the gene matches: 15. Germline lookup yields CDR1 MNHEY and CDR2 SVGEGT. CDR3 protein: CASSYWGVTSGSRYEQYF. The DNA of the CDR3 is TGTGCCAGCAGTTACTGGGGGGTTACCAGCGGGAGTCGGTACGAGCAGTACTTC.

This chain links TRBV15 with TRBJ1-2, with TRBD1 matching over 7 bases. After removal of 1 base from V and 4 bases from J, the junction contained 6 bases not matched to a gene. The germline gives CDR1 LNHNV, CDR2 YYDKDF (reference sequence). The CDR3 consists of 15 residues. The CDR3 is CATSRADREAYGYTF. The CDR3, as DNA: TGTGCCACCAGCAGAGCTGACAGGGAGGCCTATGGCTACACCTTC.

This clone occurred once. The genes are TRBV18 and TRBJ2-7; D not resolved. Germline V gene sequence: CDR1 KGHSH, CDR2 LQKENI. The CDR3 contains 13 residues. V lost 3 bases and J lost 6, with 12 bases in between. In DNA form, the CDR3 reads TGTGCCAGCTCACCCGAAATAGCCGCCGAGCAGTACTTC. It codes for CASSPEIAAEQYF.

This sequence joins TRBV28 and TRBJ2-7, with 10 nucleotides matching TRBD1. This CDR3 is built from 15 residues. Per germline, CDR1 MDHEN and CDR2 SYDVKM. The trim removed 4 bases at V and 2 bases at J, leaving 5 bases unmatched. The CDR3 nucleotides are TGTGCCAGCAGTTCCCCGGGACAGGGGACCTACGAGCAGTACTTC. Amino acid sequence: CASSSPGQGTYEQYF.

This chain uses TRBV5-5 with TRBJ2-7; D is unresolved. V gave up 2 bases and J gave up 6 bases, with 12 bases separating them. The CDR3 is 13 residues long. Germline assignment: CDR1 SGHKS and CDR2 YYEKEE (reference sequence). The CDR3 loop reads CASSFYTGREQYF. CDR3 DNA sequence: TGTGCCAGCAGCTTTTATACGGGCCGCGAGCAGTACTTC.

The CDR3 DNA sequence: TGTGCCAGCAGTGAATCTCGGGAACCCCCCTATGAGCAGTTCTTC. It specifies CASSESREPPYEQFF. V is TRBV2 and J is TRBJ2-1, with D possibly being TRBD2 (5 bases). V gave up 2 bases and J gave up 8 bases, with 16 bases separating them. This CDR3 has 15 residues. Looked up from germline, CDR1 is SNHLY and CDR2 is FYNNEI.

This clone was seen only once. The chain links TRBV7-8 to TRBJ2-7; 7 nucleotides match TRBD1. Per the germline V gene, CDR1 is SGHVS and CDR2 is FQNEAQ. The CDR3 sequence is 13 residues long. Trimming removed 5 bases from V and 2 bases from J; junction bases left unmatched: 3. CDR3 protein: CASSADRAYEQYF. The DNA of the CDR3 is TGTGCCAGCAGCGCCGACAGGGCCTACGAGCAGTACTTC.

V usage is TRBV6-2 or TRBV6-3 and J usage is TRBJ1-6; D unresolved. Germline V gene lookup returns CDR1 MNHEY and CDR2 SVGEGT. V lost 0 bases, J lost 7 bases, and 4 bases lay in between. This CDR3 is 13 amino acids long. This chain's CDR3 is CASSYSGNSPLHF. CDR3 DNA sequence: TGTGCCAGCAGTTACTCCGGGAATTCACCCCTCCACTTT.

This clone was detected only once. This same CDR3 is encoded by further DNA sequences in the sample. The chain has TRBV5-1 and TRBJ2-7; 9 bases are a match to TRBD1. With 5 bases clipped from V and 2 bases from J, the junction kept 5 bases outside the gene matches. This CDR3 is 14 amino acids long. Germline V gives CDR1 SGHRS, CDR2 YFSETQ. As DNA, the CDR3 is TGCGCCAGCAGACCCGGGACAGGGCCCTACGAGCAGTACTTC. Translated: CASRPGTGPYEQYF.

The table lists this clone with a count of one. CDR3 DNA sequence: TGTGCCAGTAGTAGAGGACAGGGTATGGCTGGAAACACCATATATTTT. Translated: CASSRGQGMAGNTIYF. The genes are TRBV19 and TRBJ1-3, with 8 bases matching TRBD1. The junction had 7 bases not matched to a gene; V was cut back by 4 bases and J by 2 bases. The germline V gene has CDR1 LNHDA and CDR2 SQIVND (reference sequence). CDR3 length: 16 amino acids.